These T cell receptor beta chains were read from a single sample in a study of blood T cell repertoires in COVID-19. Sequenced by immunoSEQ multiplex PCR; TCRdb stores in-frame clones only, minus some. Among about 97,000 clones, approximately 80% were seen once, and the ten largest hold around 9.8%. Sequences were obtained from peripheral blood. These receptors all stem from a man in his fifties or sixties with active or convalescent COVID-19. CDR3s include the opening cysteine and the closing phenylalanine or tryptophan. Each record gives: clone size, D gene, V gene, J gene, CDR3 protein, CDR3 DNA. A D gene is named only where the DNA matches it firmly. Size tells how often a clone was seen (once, few, many) or the class of an expanded clone, and some rows leave it out.

NA	TRBD2	TRBV2	TRBJ2-3	CASSGLAGGLDTQYF	TGTGCCAGCAGTGGTCTAGCGGGAGGCCTAGATACGCAGTATTTT
NA	NA	TRBV5-1	TRBJ2-5	CASSLAGSFGETQYF	TGCGCCAGCAGCTTGGCAGGCAGCTTCGGAGAGACCCAGTACTTC
NA	NA	TRBV19	TRBJ2-3	CASSIRLVRSDTQYF	TGTGCCAGTAGTATCCGACTAGTCAGGTCAGATACGCAGTATTTT
NA	NA	TRBV11-2	TRBJ1-5	CASSLPQGGSGQPQHF	TGTGCCAGCAGCTTGCCCCAAGGTGGGAGCGGTCAGCCCCAGCATTTT
NA	NA	TRBV12-5	TRBJ1-1	CASAATLQYTEAFF	TGTGCTAGTGCCGCTACCCTACAGTACACTGAAGCTTTCTTT
NA	NA	TRBV15	TRBJ2-3	CATSSPLLAADTQYF	TGTGCCACCAGCAGCCCCCTTTTAGCGGCCGATACGCAGTATTTT
NA	NA	TRBV27	TRBJ1-5	CASSLTGFKYSNQPQHF	TGTGCCAGCAGTTTAACGGGGTTCAAGTATAGCAATCAGCCCCAGCATTTT
NA	TRBD1	TRBV27	TRBJ1-1	CASSLSDRVKAFF	TGTGCCAGCAGTTTATCGGACAGGGTGAAAGCTTTCTTT
NA	TRBD2	TRBV27	TRBJ2-1	CASSALTSGVYNEQFF	TGTGCCAGCAGTGCGCTCACTAGCGGGGTTTACAATGAGCAGTTCTTC
once	TRBD1	TRBV5-1	TRBJ1-2	CASSLDTGGNYGYTF	TGCGCCAGCAGCTTGGATACAGGGGGCAATTATGGCTACACCTTC
NA	NA	TRBV11-2	TRBJ2-7	CASSLEPGYEQYF	TGTGCCAGCAGCTTAGAGCCAGGCTACGAGCAGTACTTC
NA	TRBD1	TRBV9	TRBJ2-2	CASSVDRTGIGGELFF	TGTGCCAGCAGCGTAGACCGGACAGGGATTGGGGGGGAGCTGTTTTTT
NA	NA	TRBV5-6	TRBJ1-2	CASRGVARAGGYTF	TGTGCCAGCCGGGGGGTAGCCAGGGCCGGTGGCTACACCTTC
NA	NA	TRBV6-5	TRBJ2-7	CASRTPGYEQYF	TGTGCCAGCAGGACCCCAGGGTACGAGCAGTACTTC
NA	NA	TRBV7-2	TRBJ2-3	CASSLASRDTQYF	TGTGCCAGCAGCTTAGCTAGTAGAGATACGCAGTATTTT
few	TRBD1	TRBV30	TRBJ1-2	CAWSVTGQGAGYTF	TGTGCCTGGAGTGTCACGGGGCAGGGGGCTGGCTACACCTTC
NA	NA	TRBV6-5	TRBJ2-2	CASSPLGAGELFF	TGTGCCAGCAGTCCGTTAGGGGCCGGGGAGCTGTTTTTT